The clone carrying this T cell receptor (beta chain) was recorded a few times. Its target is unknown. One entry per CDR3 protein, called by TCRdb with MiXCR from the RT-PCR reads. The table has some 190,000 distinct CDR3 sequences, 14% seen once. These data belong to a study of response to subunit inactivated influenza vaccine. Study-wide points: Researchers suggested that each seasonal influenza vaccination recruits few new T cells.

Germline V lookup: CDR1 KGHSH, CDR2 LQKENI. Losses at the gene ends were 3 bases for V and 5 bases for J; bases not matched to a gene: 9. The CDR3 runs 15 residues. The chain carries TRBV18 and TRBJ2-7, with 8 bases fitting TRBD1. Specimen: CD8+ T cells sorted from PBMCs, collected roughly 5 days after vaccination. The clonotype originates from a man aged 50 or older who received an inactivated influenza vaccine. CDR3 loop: CASSPLPGGYDEQYF. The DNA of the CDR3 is TGTGCCAGCTCACCCCTCCCAGGGGGCTACGACGAGCAGTACTTC.